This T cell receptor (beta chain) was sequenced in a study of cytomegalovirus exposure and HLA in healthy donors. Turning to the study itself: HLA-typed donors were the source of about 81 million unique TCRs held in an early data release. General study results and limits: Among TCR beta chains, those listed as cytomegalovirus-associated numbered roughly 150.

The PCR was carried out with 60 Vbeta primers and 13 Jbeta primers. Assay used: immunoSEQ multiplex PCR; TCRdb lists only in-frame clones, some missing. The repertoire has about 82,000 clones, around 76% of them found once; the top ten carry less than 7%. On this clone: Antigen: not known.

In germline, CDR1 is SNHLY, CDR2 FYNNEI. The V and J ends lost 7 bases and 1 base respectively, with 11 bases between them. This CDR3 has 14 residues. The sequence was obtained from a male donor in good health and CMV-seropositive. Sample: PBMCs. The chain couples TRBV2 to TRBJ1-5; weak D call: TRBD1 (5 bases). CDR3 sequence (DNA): TGTGCCAGCAACGATTGGGGCAGCAATCAGCCCCAGCATTTT. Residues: CASNDWGSNQPQHF.